A selection of T cell receptor beta chains follows, all from one sample in a study of siplizumab effects on memory and regulatory T cells. Using immunoSEQ multiplex PCR, the repertoire was profiled, and TCRdb retains in-frame clones only, with some absent. Among just over 40,000 clones listed, 89% were seen once. Source material: naive CD4+ T cells sorted from blood. All receptors derive from a human donor in good health. Each CDR3 is given with its conserved first and last residue. A D gene is named only where the DNA matches it firmly. A row's size may be missing; if present it is once, few, many or a size class.

clone size	D gene	V gene	J gene	CDR3 DNA	CDR3 protein
.	TRBD2	TRBV6-6	TRBJ2-5	TGTGCCAGCAGTTACGGAACTAGCGGGGATCGGGAGACCCAGTACTTC	CASSYGTSGDRETQYF
.	TRBD2	TRBV5-4	TRBJ2-1	TGTGCCAGCAAGCAGCTGGGCTCAGCGGGAGGGTCCTACAATGAGCAGTTCTTC	CASKQLGSAGGSYNEQFF
.	.	TRBV18	TRBJ2-3	TGTGCCAGCTCAGGCTCTAGCACAGATACGCAGTATTTT	CASSGSSTDTQYF
.	.	TRBV7-2	TRBJ1-3	TGTGCCAGCAGCGCGGGGTTCTCTGGAAACACCATATATTTT	CASSAGFSGNTIYF
.	.	TRBV2	TRBJ1-2	TGTGCCAGCAAAACAGGCTCGTATGGCTACACCTTC	CASKTGSYGYTF
.	TRBD2	TRBV5-4	TRBJ2-1	TGTGCCAGCAGCTACCCGAGCGGGAGATTTTACAATGAGCAGTTCTTC	CASSYPSGRFYNEQFF
once	.	TRBV14	TRBJ2-2	TGTGCCAGCAGTCAGATACCCGGCGGGGAGCTGTTTTTT	CASSQIPGGELFF
.	TRBD1	TRBV6-4	TRBJ2-1	TGTGCCAGCAGCGAAGGACAGGGGGGGTACAATGAGCAGTTCTTC	CASSEGQGGYNEQFF
once	TRBD1	TRBV6-6	TRBJ1-3	TGTGCCAGCAGTTACGGGACAGGAGTTGACAACACCATATATTTT	CASSYGTGVDNTIYF
.	TRBD1	TRBV28	TRBJ2-7	TGTGCCAGCAGTTCCCCGGGACAGGGGGCATACGAGCAGTACTTC	CASSSPGQGAYEQYF
.	TRBD1	TRBV10-3	TRBJ1-5	TGTGCCATCAGCCAAGGACAGGCGGGTCAGCCCCAGCATTTT	CAISQGQAGQPQHF
once	.	TRBV5-8	TRBJ1-6	TGTGCCAGCAGCTTGGACAGGGTCTTCTCACCCCTCCACTTT	CASSLDRVFSPLHF
.	TRBD2	TRBV19	TRBJ2-3	TGTGCCAGTAGTCCTACCGGGACTAGCGCATATACGCAGTATTTT	CASSPTGTSAYTQYF
.	.	TRBV5-1	TRBJ2-3	TGCGCCAGCATCGCCGGGACCAGCACAGATACGCAGTATTTT	CASIAGTSTDTQYF
.	.	TRBV4-1	TRBJ2-7	TGCGCCAGCAGCCGAGGTCCGCGATCCTACGAGCAGTACTTC	CASSRGPRSYEQYF
.	TRBD2	TRBV30	TRBJ2-7	TGTGCCTGGAATTTAATGCGGGGGAGCGAGCAGTACTTC	CAWNLMRGSEQYF
once	TRBD2	TRBV5-6	TRBJ2-3	TGTGCCAGCAGCTTAACAGCGGGAGGGTACACAGATACGCAGTATTTT	CASSLTAGGYTDTQYF
once	.	TRBV10-3	TRBJ2-2	TGTGCCATCAGCCTACAGGGCCCCCAGGTTCTCGGGGAGCTGTTTTTT	CAISLQGPQVLGELFF
.	.	TRBV14	TRBJ2-3	TGTGCCAGCAGCCAGAACACCCGCACAGATACGCAGTATTTT	CASSQNTRTDTQYF
.	.	TRBV27	TRBJ2-5	TGTGCCAGCAGTTTAACGACGGGACGGTGGAAGGCCCAGTACTTC	CASSLTTGRWKAQYF
.	.	TRBV5-6	TRBJ2-7	TGTGCCAGCAGCTTGGTCAAAACAGGGATAAGGGAGCAGTACTTC	CASSLVKTGIREQYF
.	.	TRBV20-1	TRBJ2-3	TGCAGTGCTAGAGATACAGATACGCAGTATTTT	CSARDTDTQYF
.	.	TRBV6-1	TRBJ2-5	TGTGCCAGCAGTGCCTCCGGAAGAATAGGGGAGACCCAGTACTTC	CASSASGRIGETQYF
.	.	TRBV29-1	TRBJ1-4	TGCAGCGCATATGGGGAGGAAAAACTGTTTTTT	CSAYGEEKLFF
.	.	TRBV20-1	TRBJ1-2	TGCAGTGCTAGAAACAGATATGGCTACACCTTC	CSARNRYGYTF
.	TRBD2	TRBV5-4	TRBJ2-3	TGTGCCAGCAGCTTGGCCGGGACTAACACAGATACGCAGTATTTT	CASSLAGTNTDTQYF
.	.	TRBV5-4	TRBJ1-1	TGTGCCAGCAGCTTAGGGGCTAACACTGAAGCTTTCTTT	CASSLGANTEAFF
few	.	TRBV29-1	TRBJ1-1	TGCAGCGTTGTACATCTTGGCGGGGGTTTGAACACTGAAGCTTTCTTT	CSVVHLGGGLNTEAFF
.	.	TRBV5-4	TRBJ2-1	TGTGCCAGCAGCTTGGGCGGGACAGCCTACAATGAGCAGTTCTTC	CASSLGGTAYNEQFF
.	.	TRBV11-2	TRBJ2-1	TGTGCCAGCAGCTTAGAGGAGAGCTCCTACAATGAGCAGTTCTTC	CASSLEESSYNEQFF
.	TRBD1	TRBV2	TRBJ1-3	TGTGCCAGCAGTTTCCCAGGGGGCTCTGGAAACACCATATATTTT	CASSFPGGSGNTIYF
.	.	TRBV7-3	TRBJ2-3	TGTGCCAGCAGCCAACTCGGGGGTAAGGCTCCAGATACGCAGTATTTT	CASSQLGGKAPDTQYF
.	.	TRBV9	TRBJ2-6	TGTGCCAGCAGCATGGACAGCTCTGGGGCCAACGTCCTGACTTTC	CASSMDSSGANVLTF
.	TRBD1	TRBV6-5	TRBJ2-7	TGTGCCAGCAGCACCGGGACAGGGGCATACTACGAGCAGTACTTC	CASSTGTGAYYEQYF
.	.	TRBV19	TRBJ2-2	TGTGCCAGTAGTATGATAGCGAACACCGGGGAGCTGTTTTTT	CASSMIANTGELFF
.	TRBD1	TRBV7-2	TRBJ2-6	TGTGCCAGTGTTAGGCCTACAGGGGATTGGGCTGGGGCCAACGTCCTGACTTTC	CASVRPTGDWAGANVLTF
.	.	TRBV2	TRBJ2-7	TGTGCCAGCAGTGCCCCCTACGAGCAGTACTTC	CASSAPYEQYF
.	TRBD1	TRBV5-4	TRBJ2-7	TGTGCCAGCAGCGATTCCGGGACAGGGATCTACGAGCAGTACTTC	CASSDSGTGIYEQYF
.	TRBD2	TRBV19	TRBJ2-1	TGTGCCAGTAGTAGCGCTTGGACTAGCGGGAAAAATGAGCAGTTCTTC	CASSSAWTSGKNEQFF
.	.	TRBV7-2	TRBJ1-6	TGTGCCAGCAGCTTAACGCGAGACGGCCGACCCCTCCACTTT	CASSLTRDGRPLHF
.	.	TRBV18	TRBJ2-5	TGTGCCAGCTCACCACGTCAAGAGACCCAGTACTTC	CASSPRQETQYF
.	TRBD1	TRBV7-2	TRBJ2-1	TGTGCCAGCGGTAGGACGGACAGGGGGCAAAATGAGCAGTTCTTC	CASGRTDRGQNEQFF
few	.	TRBV7-9	TRBJ1-6	TGTGCCAGCAGCTTAGCTCCCCAGGGAGGTTCACCCCTCCACTTT	CASSLAPQGGSPLHF
.	.	TRBV29-1	TRBJ2-3	TGCAGCGTTGAACCCCTTAGCACAGATACGCAGTATTTT	CSVEPLSTDTQYF
.	.	TRBV6-4	TRBJ2-3	TGTGCCAGCAACGAAGCGGCAGATACGCAGTATTTT	CASNEAADTQYF
.	.	TRBV5-1	TRBJ1-5	TGCGCCAGCAGCTCCGGGCCAGGGCAAAATCAGCCCCAGCATTTT	CASSSGPGQNQPQHF
.	TRBD2	TRBV5-1	TRBJ2-1	TGCGCCAGCAGCTACCGACTAGCGGGACGGGATGAGCAGTTCTTC	CASSYRLAGRDEQFF
.	TRBD1	TRBV19	TRBJ2-7	TGTGCCAGTAGTAAACGGACAGGGGATGGCGAGCAGTACTTC	CASSKRTGDGEQYF
.	.	TRBV9	TRBJ2-4	TGTGCCAGCAGCGTATCACGGGATGGCCACATTCAGTACTTC	CASSVSRDGHIQYF
.	TRBD2	TRBV7-9	TRBJ2-5	TGTGCCAGCAGCTTACCGGGAGGGGGGGAGACCCAGTACTTC	CASSLPGGGETQYF
.	.	TRBV7-9	TRBJ1-2	TGTGCCAGCAGCCTAGGGGGGGTTTATGGCTACACCTTC	CASSLGGVYGYTF
.	.	TRBV5-5	TRBJ1-5	TGTGCCAGCAGCTTGGCCGGGGTAGTGCCCCAGCATTTT	CASSLAGVVPQHF
few	.	TRBV15	TRBJ1-2	TGTGCCACCAGCAGAGATGTAGGGTCTTGGGGCTACACCTTC	CATSRDVGSWGYTF
.	TRBD2	TRBV9	TRBJ2-5	TGTGCCAGCAGCGTAGGGACTAGCGGAGCAGACAAAGAGACCCAGTACTTC	CASSVGTSGADKETQYF
.	.	TRBV6-1	TRBJ1-1	TGTGCCAGCAGGGGATTGGCGGTTTGCTTCTTT	CASRGLAVCFF
.	.	TRBV10-3	TRBJ1-6	TGTGCCATCAGTGAGAGGGGCAGTGAGTCACCCCTCCACTTT	CAISERGSESPLHF
.	.	TRBV11-2	TRBJ2-3	TGTGCCAGCAGCCCTAAGGGTTGGGGACTTCCAGATACGCAGTATTTT	CASSPKGWGLPDTQYF
.	TRBD1	TRBV6-5	TRBJ2-7	TGTGCCAGCAGCCCGTGGACAGGTAGTTACGAGCAGTACTTC	CASSPWTGSYEQYF
.	.	TRBV2	TRBJ1-3	TGTGCCAGCAAGGGGGGTTTCTCTGGAAACACCATATATTTT	CASKGGFSGNTIYF